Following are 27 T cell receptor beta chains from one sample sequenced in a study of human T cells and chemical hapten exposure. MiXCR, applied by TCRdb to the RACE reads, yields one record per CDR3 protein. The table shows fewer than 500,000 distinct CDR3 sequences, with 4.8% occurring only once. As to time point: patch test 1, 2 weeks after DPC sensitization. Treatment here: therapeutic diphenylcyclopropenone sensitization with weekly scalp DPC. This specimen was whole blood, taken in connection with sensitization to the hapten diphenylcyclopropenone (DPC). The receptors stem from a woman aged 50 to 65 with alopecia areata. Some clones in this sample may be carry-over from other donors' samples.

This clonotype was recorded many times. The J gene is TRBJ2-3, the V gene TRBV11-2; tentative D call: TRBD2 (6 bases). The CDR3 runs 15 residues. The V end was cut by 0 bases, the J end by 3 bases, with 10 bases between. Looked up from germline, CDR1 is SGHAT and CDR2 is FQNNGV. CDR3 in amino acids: CASSLDPGETDTQYF. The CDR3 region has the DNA TGTGCCAGCAGCTTAGATCCGGGAGAGACAGATACGCAGTATTTT.

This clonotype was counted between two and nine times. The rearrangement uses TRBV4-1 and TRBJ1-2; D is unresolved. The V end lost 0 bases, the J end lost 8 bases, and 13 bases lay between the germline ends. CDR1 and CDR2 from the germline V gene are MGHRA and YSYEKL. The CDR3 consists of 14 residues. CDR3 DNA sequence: TGCGCCAGCAGCCAAGAGGGCGGTCTGCGGGGCTACACCTTC. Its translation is CASSQEGGLRGYTF.

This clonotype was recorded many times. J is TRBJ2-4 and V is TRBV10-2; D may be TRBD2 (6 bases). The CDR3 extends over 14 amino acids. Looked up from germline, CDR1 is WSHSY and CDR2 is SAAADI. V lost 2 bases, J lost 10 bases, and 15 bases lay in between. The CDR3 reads CASSEPGGPAIQYF. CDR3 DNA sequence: TGCGCCAGCAGTGAGCCCGGAGGGCCGGCGATTCAGTACTTC.

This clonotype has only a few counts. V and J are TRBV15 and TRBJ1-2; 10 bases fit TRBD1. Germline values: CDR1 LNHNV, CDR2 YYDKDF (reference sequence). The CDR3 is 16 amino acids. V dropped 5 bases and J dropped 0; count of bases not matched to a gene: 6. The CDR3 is CATSRDRGPPNYGYTF. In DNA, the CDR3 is TGTGCCACCAGCCGGGACAGGGGACCCCCTAACTATGGCTACACCTTC.

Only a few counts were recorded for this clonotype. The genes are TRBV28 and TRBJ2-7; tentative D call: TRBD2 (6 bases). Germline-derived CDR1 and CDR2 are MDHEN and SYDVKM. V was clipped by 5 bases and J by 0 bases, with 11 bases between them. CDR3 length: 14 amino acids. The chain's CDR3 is CASSPRGSSYEQYF. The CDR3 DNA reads TGTGCCAGCAGTCCCCGGGGGAGCTCCTACGAGCAGTACTTC.

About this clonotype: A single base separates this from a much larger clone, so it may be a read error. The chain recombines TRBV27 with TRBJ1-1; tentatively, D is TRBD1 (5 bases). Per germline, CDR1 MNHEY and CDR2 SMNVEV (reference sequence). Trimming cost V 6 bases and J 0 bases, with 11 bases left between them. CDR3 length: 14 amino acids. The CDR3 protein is CASRQAGLNTEAFF. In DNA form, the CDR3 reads TGTGCCAGCAGACAGGCAGGGCTGAACACTGAAGCTTTCTTT.

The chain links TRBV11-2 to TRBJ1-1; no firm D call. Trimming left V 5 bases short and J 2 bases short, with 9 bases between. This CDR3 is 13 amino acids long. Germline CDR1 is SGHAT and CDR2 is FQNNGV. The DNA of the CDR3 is TGTGCCAGCAGCCGGTCAAGAAACACTGAAGCTTTCTTT. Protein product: CASSRSRNTEAFF.

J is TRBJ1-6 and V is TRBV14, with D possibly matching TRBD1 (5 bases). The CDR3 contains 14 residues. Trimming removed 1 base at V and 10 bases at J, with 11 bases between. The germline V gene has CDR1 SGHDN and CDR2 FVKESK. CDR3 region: CASSQAGVYSPLHF. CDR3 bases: TGTGCCAGCAGCCAAGCGGGGGTATACTCACCCCTCCACTTT.

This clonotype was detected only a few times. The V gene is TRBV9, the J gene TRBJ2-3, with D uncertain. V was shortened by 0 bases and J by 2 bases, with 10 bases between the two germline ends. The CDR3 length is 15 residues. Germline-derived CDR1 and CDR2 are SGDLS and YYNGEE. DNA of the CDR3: TGTGCCAGCAGCGTAGGTGTTACCCTCACAGATACGCAGTATTTT. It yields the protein CASSVGVTLTDTQYF.

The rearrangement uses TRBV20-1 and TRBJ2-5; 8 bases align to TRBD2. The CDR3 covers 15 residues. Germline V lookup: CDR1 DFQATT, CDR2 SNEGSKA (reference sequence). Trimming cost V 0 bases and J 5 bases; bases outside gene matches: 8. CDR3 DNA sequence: TGCAGTGCTAGAGAGGACGGGAGGGCCGGGGAGACCCAGTACTTC. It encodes CSAREDGRAGETQYF.

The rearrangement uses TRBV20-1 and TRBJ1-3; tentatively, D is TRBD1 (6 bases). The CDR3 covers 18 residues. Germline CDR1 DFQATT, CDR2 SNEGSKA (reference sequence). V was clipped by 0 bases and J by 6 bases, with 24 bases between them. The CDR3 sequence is CSARESNPGTPKENTIYF. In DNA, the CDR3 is TGCAGTGCTAGAGAATCCAACCCCGGGACACCTAAGGAAAACACCATATATTTT.

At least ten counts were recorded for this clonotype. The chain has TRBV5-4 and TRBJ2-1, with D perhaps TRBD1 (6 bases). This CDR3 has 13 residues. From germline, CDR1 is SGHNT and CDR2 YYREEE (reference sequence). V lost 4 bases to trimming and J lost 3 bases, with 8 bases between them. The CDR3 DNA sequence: TGTGCCAGCAGCGGGGACAACTACAATGAGCAGTTCTTC. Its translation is CASSGDNYNEQFF.

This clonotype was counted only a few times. This chain's CDR3 is CASSFHATSGPYEQYF. As DNA, the CDR3 is TGCGCCAGCAGCTTCCACGCGACTAGCGGTCCCTACGAGCAGTACTTC. The chain has TRBV5-1 and TRBJ2-7, with TRBD2 matching 9 bases. CDR3 length: 16 residues. The J segment lost 2 bases and the V segment lost 2 bases, leaving 8 bases of the junction unmatched. Germline V gene data show CDR1 as SGHRS and CDR2 as YFSETQ. Together with reference TRBV5-1 and TRBJ2-7, the CDR3 gives the full variable domain: KAGVTQTPRYLIKTRGQQVTLSCSPISGHRSVSWYQQTPGQGLQFLFEYFSETQRNKGNFPGRFSGRQFSNSRSEMNVSTLELGDSALYLCASSFHATSGPYEQYFGPGTRLTVT.

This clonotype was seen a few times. CDR3 sequence reads: CASSSATGNQPQHF. The CDR3 region has the DNA TGTGCCAGCAGCAGTGCGACAGGGAATCAGCCCCAGCATTTT. This chain joins TRBV5-6 and TRBJ1-5; 7 bases map to TRBD1. This CDR3 is 14 amino acids long. J was trimmed by 4 bases and V by 4 bases; bases with no gene match: 5. The germline gives CDR1 SGHDT, CDR2 YYEEEE.

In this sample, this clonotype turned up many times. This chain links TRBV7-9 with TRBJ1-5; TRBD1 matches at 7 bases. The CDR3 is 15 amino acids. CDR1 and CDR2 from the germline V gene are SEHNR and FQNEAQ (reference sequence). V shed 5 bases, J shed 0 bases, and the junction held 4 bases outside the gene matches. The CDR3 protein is CASSQTGNSNQPQHF. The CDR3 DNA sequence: TGTGCCAGCAGCCAGACAGGGAATAGCAATCAGCCCCAGCATTTT.

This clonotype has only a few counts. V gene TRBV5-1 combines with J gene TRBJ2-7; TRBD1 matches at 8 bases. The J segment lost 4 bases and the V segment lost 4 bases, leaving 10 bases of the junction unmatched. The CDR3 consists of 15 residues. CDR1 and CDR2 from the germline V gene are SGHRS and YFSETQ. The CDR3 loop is CASSIYRDRQYEQYF. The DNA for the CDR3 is TGCGCCAGCAGCATATACCGGGACAGGCAGTACGAGCAGTACTTC.

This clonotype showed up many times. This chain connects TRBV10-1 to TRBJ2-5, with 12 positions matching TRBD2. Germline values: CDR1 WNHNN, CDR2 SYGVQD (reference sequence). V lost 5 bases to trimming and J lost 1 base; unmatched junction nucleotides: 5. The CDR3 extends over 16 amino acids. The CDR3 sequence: CASSPGLAGSQETQYF. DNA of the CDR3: TGCGCCAGCAGTCCCGGACTAGCGGGGAGCCAAGAGACCCAGTACTTC.

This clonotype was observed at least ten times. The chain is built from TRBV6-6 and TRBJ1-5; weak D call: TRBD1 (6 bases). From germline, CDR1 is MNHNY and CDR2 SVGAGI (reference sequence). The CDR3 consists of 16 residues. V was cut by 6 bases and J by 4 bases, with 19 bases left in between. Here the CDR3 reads CASRGVHAGENQPQHF. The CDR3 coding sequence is TGTGCCAGCAGGGGAGTACACGCAGGGGAGAATCAGCCCCAGCATTTT.

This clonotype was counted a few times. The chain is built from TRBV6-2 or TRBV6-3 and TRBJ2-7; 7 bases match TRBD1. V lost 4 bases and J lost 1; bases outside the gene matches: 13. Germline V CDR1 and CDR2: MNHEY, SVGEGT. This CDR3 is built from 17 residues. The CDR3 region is CASSFPFPDRTSYEQYF. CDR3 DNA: TGTGCCAGCAGTTTTCCCTTCCCGGACAGGACTTCCTACGAGCAGTACTTC.

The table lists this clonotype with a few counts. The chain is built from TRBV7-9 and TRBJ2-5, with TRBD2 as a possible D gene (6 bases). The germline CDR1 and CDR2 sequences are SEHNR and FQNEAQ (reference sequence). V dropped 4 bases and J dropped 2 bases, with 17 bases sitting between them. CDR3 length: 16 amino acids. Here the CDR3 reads CASSSSPGERQETQYF. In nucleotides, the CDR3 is TGTGCCAGCAGCTCTTCACCGGGGGAGCGGCAAGAGACCCAGTACTTC.

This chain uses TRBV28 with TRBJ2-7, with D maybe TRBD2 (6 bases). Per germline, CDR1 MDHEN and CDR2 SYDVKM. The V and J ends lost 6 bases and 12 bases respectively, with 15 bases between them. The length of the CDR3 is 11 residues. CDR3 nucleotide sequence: TGTGCCAGCAGCTCACTCTGGGGAGGGTACTTC. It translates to CASSSLWGGYF.

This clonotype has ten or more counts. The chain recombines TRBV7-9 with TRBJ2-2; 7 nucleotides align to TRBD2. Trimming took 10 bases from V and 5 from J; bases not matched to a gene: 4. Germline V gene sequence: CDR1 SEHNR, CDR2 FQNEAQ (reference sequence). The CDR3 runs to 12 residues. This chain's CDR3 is CAMQGGTGELFF. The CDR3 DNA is TGTGCCATGCAGGGAGGGACCGGGGAGCTGTTTTTT. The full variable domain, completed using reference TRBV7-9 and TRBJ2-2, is DTGVSQNPRHKITKRGQNVTFRCDPISEHNRLYWYRQTLGQGPEFLTYFQNEAQLEKSRLLSDRFSAERPKGSFSTLEIQRTEQGDSAMYLCAMQGGTGELFFGEGSRLTVL.

Here the CDR3 reads CASSEGLVRDTQYF. The CDR3 nucleotides are TGTGCCAGCAGTGAAGGGTTGGTTAGAGATACGCAGTATTTT. The chain links TRBV2 to TRBJ2-3, with unresolved D. CDR3 length: 14 amino acids. Germline V gives CDR1 SNHLY, CDR2 FYNNEI. Trimming removed 1 base at V and 5 bases at J, with 10 bases between.

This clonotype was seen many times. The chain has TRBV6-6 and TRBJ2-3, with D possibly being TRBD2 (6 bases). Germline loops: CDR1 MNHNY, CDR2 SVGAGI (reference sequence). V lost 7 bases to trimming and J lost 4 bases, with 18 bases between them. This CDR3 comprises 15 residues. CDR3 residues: CASTPAGLAADTQYF. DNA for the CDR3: TGTGCCAGCACCCCCGCGGGGCTAGCTGCAGATACGCAGTATTTT.

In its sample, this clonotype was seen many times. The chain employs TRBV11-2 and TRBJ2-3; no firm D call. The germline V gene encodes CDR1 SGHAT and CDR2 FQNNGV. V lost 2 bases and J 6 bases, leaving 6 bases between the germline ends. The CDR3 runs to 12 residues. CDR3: CASSLYEDTQYF. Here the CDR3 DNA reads TGTGCCAGCAGCTTATACGAGGATACGCAGTATTTT.

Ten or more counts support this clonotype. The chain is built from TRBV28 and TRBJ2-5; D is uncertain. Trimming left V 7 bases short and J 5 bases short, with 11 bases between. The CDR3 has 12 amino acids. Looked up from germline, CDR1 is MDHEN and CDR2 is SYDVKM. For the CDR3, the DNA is TGTGCCAGCAATTCAGGTGCGGAGACCCAGTACTTC. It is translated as CASNSGAETQYF.

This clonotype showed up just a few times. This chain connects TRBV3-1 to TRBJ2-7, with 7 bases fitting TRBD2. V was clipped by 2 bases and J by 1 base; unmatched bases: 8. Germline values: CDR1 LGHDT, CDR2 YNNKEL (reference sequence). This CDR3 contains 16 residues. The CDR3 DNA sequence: TGTGCCAGCAGCCAATCATTCGGGGGGAAGTCCTACGAGCAGTACTTC. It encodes CASSQSFGGKSYEQYF.